This TCR beta chain was captured by sequencing in a study of blood T cell repertoires in COVID-19. Background on the study: From T cells, B-cell-depleted T cells, or PBMCs came the material, which was cDNA or gDNA.

Authors' data handling: Amplification with reference gene primers provided the estimates of nucleated cell counts. The protocol was immunoSEQ multiplex PCR, while the TCRdb copy is restricted to in-frame clones and leaves out a portion. The V and J calls and clone size were taken over from that table, and D and trimming were inferred from the DNA. This table has about 170,000 clones, about 87% appearing once. The CDR3 totals 16 residues. With 6 bases removed from V and 2 bases from J, the gap between germline ends came to 19 bases. Germline V gene lookup returns CDR1 MDHEN and CDR2 SYDVKM. Sequencing was done on a sample of peripheral blood. The chain carries TRBV28 and TRBJ1-1; D is perhaps TRBD1 (5 bases). The receptor comes from a man aged 60-69 years with COVID-19, enrolled during active disease. CDR3 nucleotide sequence: TGTGCCAGCAGGCTTTCCGCGGGGGGGGGAAACACTGAAGCTTTCTTT. Translating gives CASRLSAGGGNTEAFF.